This T cell receptor (beta chain) was profiled in a study of blood T cell repertoires in COVID-19. For the study at large: Donors in the United States, Italy and Spain gave samples during acute or convalescent COVID-19. In each case, the material was cDNA or gDNA derived from T cells, B-cell-depleted T cells, or PBMCs.

The repertoire was sequenced with immunoSEQ multiplex PCR; TCRdb's copy has only in-frame clones and lacks some. The sample shows 300,000 or so clones, more than 70% of them seen only once. The CDR3 extends over 15 amino acids. Trimming removed 5 bases from V and 4 bases from J; junction bases left unmatched: 9. Germline values: CDR1 LNHDA, CDR2 SQIVND (reference sequence). Sample: peripheral blood. V gene TRBV19 combines with J gene TRBJ1-2; 8 bases map to TRBD1. The sequence was obtained from a man between 18 and 29 years old who had recovered from COVID-19. CDR3 protein: CASSELWTGSYGYTF. CDR3 DNA sequence: TGTGCCAGTAGTGAGTTATGGACAGGGAGCTATGGCTACACCTTC.